The rows below give T cell receptor beta chains drawn from one sample of a study of T-cell memory formation after mild COVID-19. TCRdb independently ran MiXCR on the 5' RACE reads; one entry per CDR3 protein. The sample has about 130,000 distinct CDR3 sequences, approximately 15% seen once; the top ten hold 4.5% to 5.5%. The sequenced sample was PBMCs or a T cell subset sorted from them (not recorded which). The receptors here all came from a man between 18 and 35 years old who had mild COVID-19 (a few samples of this study predate the infection). Cell type and time point are not known. Each CDR3 is given with its conserved first and last residue. The D gene is left open where the match is weak. Clone sizes are given selectively: once, few, many, or a class where the clone is expanded.

TGTGCCAGCAGCTTAGTTTGGGGACCAGGAAACACCATATATTTT	CASSLVWGPGNTIYF	once	TRBJ1-3	15	-	TRBV7-2
TGTGCCACCAGTGATTCTAGCGGGGGGACCTCAAGAATCACAGATACGCAGTATTTT	CATSDSSGGTSRITDTQYF	few	TRBJ2-3	19	TRBD2	TRBV24-1
TGTGCCAGCAGCTTTTCCCAAGTGCAGTTCTTC	CASSFSQVQFF	-	TRBJ2-1	11	-	TRBV5-6
TGTGCCAGCAGCTTATTCGAGGACCTCTGGACCCAGTACTTC	CASSLFEDLWTQYF	-	TRBJ2-5	14	-	TRBV7-9
TGTGCCAGCAGTCCGGACAGGGGTCAGCCCCAGCATTTT	CASSPDRGQPQHF	once	TRBJ1-5	13	TRBD1	TRBV6-2/TRBV6-3
TGTGCCAGCAGCGTAGAGAGGTGGGCCTCGGATACGCAGTATTTT	CASSVERWASDTQYF	few	TRBJ2-3	15	-	TRBV9
TGTGCCAGTACAGGGGGCCTAAGCACAGATACGCAGTATTTT	CASTGGLSTDTQYF	few	TRBJ2-3	14	TRBD1	TRBV12-3/TRBV12-4
TGTGCCAGCAGTTTAAGGACAGGACCTTCTGGGGCCAACGTCCTGACTTTC	CASSLRTGPSGANVLTF	-	TRBJ2-6	17	TRBD1	TRBV28
TGCAGTGCTAGAGATTGGGAGCCTGAAAAACTGTTTTTT	CSARDWEPEKLFF	few	TRBJ1-4	13	-	TRBV20-1
TGTGCCAGCAGCTGGGGAATCGGGCAGTTCTTC	CASSWGIGQFF	few	TRBJ2-1	11	-	TRBV7-2
TGTGCCAGCAGTTTAGGAACGTCAGCGGGGTCCCGCACAGATACGCTGTATTTT	CASSLGTSAGSRTDTLYF	-	TRBJ2-3	18	TRBD2	TRBV12-3/TRBV12-4
TGTGCCAGCAGTTACTCGACTACGGGGAGCTCCGGAAACACCATATATTTT	CASSYSTTGSSGNTIYF	-	TRBJ1-3	17	-	TRBV6-5
TGTGCCAGCAGCCTCGCCGTAGCGGGGGGAGACTCCTACAATGAGCAGTTCTTC	CASSLAVAGGDSYNEQFF	many	TRBJ2-1	18	TRBD2	TRBV7-2
TGCGCCAGCAGCTTTTTGCGTTCGGGTGGCTCCTACAATGAGCAGTTCTTC	CASSFLRSGGSYNEQFF	-	TRBJ2-1	17	-	TRBV5-1
TGTGCCAGCAGTTACGATTTGGGGGGTGGGGACACTGAAGCTTTCTTT	CASSYDLGGGDTEAFF	few	TRBJ1-1	16	-	TRBV6-6
TGTGCCAGCTCACCACGTTTCCAGGGGGGTCGTGAGACCCAGTACTTC	CASSPRFQGGRETQYF	few	TRBJ2-5	16	-	TRBV18
TGCGCCAGCAGTGAGAAGGGGGAATACGAGCAGTACTTC	CASSEKGEYEQYF	-	TRBJ2-7	13	-	TRBV10-2
TGTGCCAGCAGAAGGGGCCCCGATGGCGAGCAGTTCTTC	CASRRGPDGEQFF	few	TRBJ2-1	13	-	TRBV6-5
TGTGCCAGCAGCTTAGGGCGGGACGTTTGGGCTAGAAAAGAGACCCAGTACTTC	CASSLGRDVWARKETQYF	-	TRBJ2-5	18	-	TRBV7-8
TGTGCCAGCAGTCCGCGCCGGGTGGGGGCGAACTATGGCTACACCTTC	CASSPRRVGANYGYTF	-	TRBJ1-2	16	-	TRBV12-3/TRBV12-4
TGTGCCAGCAGCCAAGTAGGGGACCAACTCCGTGGTACGCAGTATTTT	CASSQVGDQLRGTQYF	few	TRBJ2-3	16	-	TRBV11-2
TGTGCCAGCAGCCAAGGCGCACAGGTGGGGAATTCACCCCTCCACTTT	CASSQGAQVGNSPLHF	-	TRBJ1-6	16	-	TRBV3-1
TGCGCCAGCAGCCCAGGGCTGGACACTGAAGCTTTCTTT	CASSPGLDTEAFF	-	TRBJ1-1	13	-	TRBV5-1
TGTGCCACCCTACCCCGGTTATACCAAGAGACCCAGTACTTC	CATLPRLYQETQYF	many	TRBJ2-5	14	-	TRBV6-2/TRBV6-3
TGTGCCAGCAGCATTGGTCGAACGGGGGCCCAGCATTTT	CASSIGRTGAQHF	few	TRBJ1-5	13	-	TRBV5-6
TGCGCCAGCAGCTTGGAGGCAGGCAGCTATGGCTACACCTTC	CASSLEAGSYGYTF	few	TRBJ1-2	14	-	TRBV5-1
TGTGCCAGCAGCTTGGTCGGGACAGGGGGCGCGGAGGCTTTCTTT	CASSLVGTGGAEAFF	-	TRBJ1-1	15	TRBD1	TRBV5-6